This entry lists 26 T cell receptor beta chains sequenced from one sample in a study of CD8+ T cells in alopecia areata. Specified treatment: oral pan-JAK inhibitor, 5-10 mg twice daily. RNA, once extracted, was reverse transcribed into cDNA for use as the sequencing template. Clones were sequenced by immunoSEQ multiplex PCR, and TCRdb holds only the in-frame ones, with some missing. The sample records about 280,000 clones, about 62% being singletons. The input for sequencing was CD4+ T cells sorted from blood, taken at week 24, from a patient treated with tofacitinib. These receptors originate from a human donor with alopecia areata.

A few counts support this clone. CDR3 DNA: TGTGCCAGCAGATCACCCGGGACCGGGCAGTACTTC. It specifies CASRSPGTGQYF. V is TRBV6-5 and J is TRBJ2-7; either TRBD1 or TRBD2 may supply D (5 bases each). The CDR3 has 12 amino acids. Germline-derived CDR1 and CDR2 are MNHEY and SVGAGI. V was trimmed by 6 bases and J by 9 bases, leaving 15 bases between them.

The chain links TRBV11-2 to TRBJ2-5; D is undetermined. The germline gives CDR1 SGHAT, CDR2 FQNNGV. The CDR3 is 15 residues long. Trimming removed 1 base at V and 2 bases at J, with 11 bases between. The CDR3 region is CASSLAVRSQETQYF. The CDR3 DNA reads TGTGCCAGCAGCTTAGCTGTTAGAAGTCAAGAGACCCAGTACTTC.

The J gene is TRBJ2-6, the V gene TRBV28; 9 bases align to TRBD1. The J segment lost 0 bases and the V segment lost 8 bases, leaving 11 bases of the junction unmatched. The CDR3 has 18 residues. Germline V gene lookup returns CDR1 MDHEN and CDR2 SYDVKM. In DNA, the CDR3 is TGTGCCAGCGATGGTCCGGGACAGGGAAGCTCTGGGGCCAACGTCCTGACTTTC. It codes for CASDGPGQGSSGANVLTF.

The chain employs TRBV5-1 and TRBJ1-2; D uncertain. The CDR3 totals 15 residues. V was cut by 0 bases and J by 1 base, with 10 bases left in between. Germline V gene sequence: CDR1 SGHRS, CDR2 YFSETQ. This CDR3 is CASSLELGSNYGYTF. DNA of the CDR3: TGCGCCAGCAGCTTGGAGCTAGGCAGTAACTATGGCTACACCTTC.

This clone was counted only a few times. The sample contains more than one DNA sequence encoding this CDR3. V usage is TRBV30 and J usage is TRBJ1-1; perhaps TRBD1 as D (5 bases). CDR3 size: 11 residues. With 3 bases removed from V and 8 bases from J, the gap between germline ends came to 10 bases. Germline V gene sequence: CDR1 GTSNPN, CDR2 SVGIG (reference sequence). The CDR3 loop is CAWSRQGEAFF. The CDR3 bases are TGTGCCTGGAGCAGGCAGGGCGAAGCTTTCTTT. The whole variable domain, filled in from reference TRBV30 and TRBJ1-1, reads SQTIHQWPATLVQPVGSPLSLECTVEGTSNPNLYWYRQAAGRGLQLLFYSVGIGQISSEVPQNLSASRPQDRQFILSSKKLLLSDSGFYLCAWSRQGEAFFGQGTRLTVV.

This clone was observed a few times. The chain has TRBV5-1 and TRBJ1-2; D gene unclear. Germline CDR1 SGHRS, CDR2 YFSETQ. The V end lost 7 bases, the J end lost 6 bases, and 13 bases lay between the germline ends. The CDR3 sequence is 12 residues long. DNA for the CDR3: TGCGCCAGCGGCGGGCATCGAAATGGCTACACCTTC. It encodes CASGGHRNGYTF.

The chain is built from TRBV2 and TRBJ2-7, with D uncertain. Looked up from germline, CDR1 is SNHLY and CDR2 is FYNNEI. The CDR3 sequence is 11 residues long. V lost 8 bases, J lost 3 bases, and 8 bases lay in between. CDR3 DNA sequence: TGTGCCAGCGGCCCAGACTACGAGCAGTACTTC. This translates into CASGPDYEQYF.

The V and J genes are TRBV5-1 and TRBJ2-7, with 9 nucleotides matching TRBD2. Unmatched junction bases numbered 8, after V lost 5 bases and J lost 2 bases. In germline, CDR1 is SGHRS, CDR2 YFSETQ. The CDR3 runs 15 residues. CDR3 in DNA: TGCGCCAGCAGTGGAGGCGGGGGGGTGCCCTACGAGCAGTACTTC. This encodes CASSGGGGVPYEQYF.

Details on this clone: Distinct nucleotide sequences in the sample also encode this CDR3. The V and J genes are TRBV7-2 and TRBJ1-4; D might be TRBD1 (5 bases). The V and J ends lost 5 bases and 3 bases respectively, with 13 bases between them. Germline CDR1 and CDR2: SGHTA and FQGNSA. CDR3 length: 15 amino acids. In nucleotides, the CDR3 is TGTGCCAGCAGCCCCGGGACGGGCCCTAATGAAAAACTGTTTTTT. This sequence encodes CASSPGTGPNEKLFF. Based on the CDR3 plus reference TRBV7-2 and TRBJ1-4, the full variable domain is GAGVSQSPSNKVTEKGKDVELRCDPISGHTALYWYRQSLGQGLEFLIYFQGNSAPDKSGLPSDRFSAERTGGSVSTLTIQRTQQEDSAVYLCASSPGTGPNEKLFFGSGTQLSVL.

The chain couples TRBV6-5 to TRBJ1-2; D possibly corresponds to TRBD1 (6 bases). Trimming took off 6 bases at V and 8 bases at J, with 13 bases between the two ends. The CDR3 extends over 12 amino acids. Germline V gene lookup returns CDR1 MNHEY and CDR2 SVGAGI. The CDR3 DNA reads as TGTGCCAGCAGGCGGGACAAGTACGGCTACACCTTC. It yields the protein CASRRDKYGYTF.

This rearrangement joins TRBV29-1 to TRBJ2-1; D remains unclear. CDR1 is SQVTM and CDR2 is ANQGSEA in the germline V gene. V lost 6 bases to trimming and J lost 4 bases, with 10 bases between them. The CDR3 contains 12 residues. CDR3 in DNA: TGCAGCGTGACACACGGGTACAATGAGCAGTTCTTC. Protein: CSVTHGYNEQFF.

The chain employs TRBV7-2 and TRBJ2-3; D perhaps matches TRBD1 (5 bases). V was trimmed by 5 bases and J by 4 bases, leaving 13 bases between them. Germline CDR1 SGHTA, CDR2 FQGNSA. The CDR3 extends over 14 amino acids. CDR3 residues: CASSPQETADTQYF. The CDR3 DNA reads as TGTGCCAGCAGCCCACAGGAGACGGCAGATACGCAGTATTTT.

CDR3 sequence (DNA): TGTGCCTGGAACCCCGGCCGGAGGGCAGATACGCAGTATTTT. Translation gives CAWNPGRRADTQYF. J is TRBJ2-3 and V is TRBV30; TRBD2 is a possible D gene (6 bases). The CDR3 extends over 14 amino acids. Germline assignment: CDR1 GTSNPN and CDR2 SVGIG (reference sequence). Between the trimmed V and J ends, which lost 4 bases and 4 bases, there was a span of 15 bases.

This clone was observed many times. V is TRBV18 and J is TRBJ1-2; D not certain. Trimming left V 1 base short and J 2 bases short, with 8 bases between. Germline-derived CDR1 and CDR2 are KGHSH and LQKENI. The CDR3 has 14 amino acids. CDR3 protein: CASSPQKGNYGYTF. CDR3 in DNA: TGTGCCAGCTCACCACAAAAAGGAAACTATGGCTACACCTTC. Full variable domain (remainder filled in from reference TRBV18 and TRBJ1-2): NAGVMQNPRHLVRRRGQEARLRCSPMKGHSHVYWYRQLPEEGLKFMVYLQKENIIDESGMPKERFSAEFPKEGPSILRIQQVVRGDSAAYFCASSPQKGNYGYTFGSGTRLTVV.

In its sample, this clone was seen a few times. J is TRBJ2-2 and V is TRBV7-2, with unresolved D. V was shortened by 2 bases and J by 6 bases, with 13 bases between the two germline ends. Germline V lookup: CDR1 SGHTA, CDR2 FQGNSA. CDR3 length equals 15 residues. CDR3: CASSLKSLTPGELFF. The CDR3 bases are TGTGCCAGCAGCTTAAAGTCACTTACCCCCGGGGAGCTGTTTTTT.

The V gene is TRBV30, the J gene TRBJ2-1; D gene unclear. Between the trimmed V and J ends, which lost 3 bases and 8 bases, there was a span of 8 bases. CDR1 is GTSNPN and CDR2 is SVGIG in the germline V gene (reference sequence). This CDR3 is 11 amino acids long. The CDR3 sequence is CAWSRPDEQFF. For the CDR3, the DNA is TGTGCCTGGAGCCGACCCGATGAGCAGTTCTTC.

This clone is a singleton in its sample. The genes are TRBV11-2 and TRBJ1-1; D not resolved. Trimming pared 5 bases from V and 4 bases from J, leaving 17 bases between. The CDR3 consists of 15 residues. Germline V gives CDR1 SGHAT, CDR2 FQNNGV. CDR3 protein: CASSPRRQDLTEAFF. CDR3 in DNA: TGTGCCAGCAGCCCTAGGCGGCAGGACCTCACTGAAGCTTTCTTT.

This rearrangement joins TRBV6-6 to TRBJ2-1; the D is unclear. Germline assignment: CDR1 MNHNY and CDR2 SVGAGI (reference sequence). V gave up 11 bases and J gave up 0 bases, with 8 bases separating them. The CDR3 consists of 12 residues. In DNA, the CDR3 is TGTGCCTCCGGGCTCTCCTACAATGAGCAGTTCTTC. Its translation: CASGLSYNEQFF.

The chain couples TRBV11-3 to TRBJ1-2, with a weak D call TRBD1 (5 bases). Germline CDR1 reads SGHNT; CDR2 reads YENEEA. CDR3 length equals 13 residues. Trimming shortened V by 5 bases and J by 8 bases, and 15 bases separated the two germline ends. DNA for the CDR3: TGTGCCAGCAGCCGCACCTCAGGGTCCGGCTACACCTTC. Translating gives CASSRTSGSGYTF.

The gene calls are TRBV5-4 and TRBJ2-6, with D tentatively TRBD1 or TRBD2 (5 bases each). Between the trimmed V and J ends, which lost 2 bases and 4 bases, there was a span of 13 bases. This CDR3 has 16 amino acids. CDR1 is SGHNT and CDR2 is YYREEE in the germline V gene (reference sequence). CDR3 loop: CASSFRRGLGANVLTF. CDR3 coding DNA: TGTGCCAGCAGCTTCCGACGGGGCCTGGGGGCCAACGTCCTGACTTTC.

The sample holds a few counts of this clone. The V call is TRBV5-1, the J call TRBJ2-3; 13 bases are shared with TRBD2. Germline V gene data show CDR1 as SGHRS and CDR2 as YFSETQ. V shed 4 bases and J 3 bases; nucleotides not matched to a gene: 8. The CDR3 is 17 residues long. Here the CDR3 reads CASSPTSGGPQTDTQYF. The CDR3 DNA reads as TGCGCCAGCAGCCCGACTAGCGGGGGGCCCCAAACAGATACGCAGTATTTT.

CDR3 coding DNA: TGTGCCATCAGTGAGCAGCGAGGGACAGTTAACTATGGCTACACCTTC. Residues: CAISEQRGTVNYGYTF. The chain recombines TRBV10-3 with TRBJ1-2, with 7 bases fitting TRBD1. Germline-derived CDR1 and CDR2 are ENHRY and SYGVKD. Trimming took 2 bases from V and 1 from J; bases not matched to a gene: 7. The length of the CDR3 is 16 residues.

The chain carries TRBV4-2 and TRBJ2-4; TRBD2 might be the D (5 bases). V lost 0 bases and J 7 bases, leaving 10 bases between the germline ends. This CDR3 comprises 14 residues. Per germline, CDR1 LGHNA and CDR2 YNFKEQ. The CDR3 loop reads CASSQDRGVNIQYF. The CDR3 DNA reads as TGTGCCAGCAGCCAAGATCGGGGAGTGAACATTCAGTACTTC.

The table lists this clone with a count of one. V and J are TRBV30 and TRBJ2-7; D is uncertain. This CDR3 is built from 14 residues. CDR1 GTSNPN and CDR2 SVGIG come from the germline V gene (reference sequence). With 2 bases removed from V and 6 bases from J, the gap between germline ends came to 17 bases. In nucleotides, the CDR3 is TGTGCCTGGAGTTCCATCTCCATTATGGGCGAGCAGTACTTC. Its protein is CAWSSISIMGEQYF.

The V gene is TRBV11-2, the J gene TRBJ2-3, with TRBD2 as a possible D gene (5 bases). The germline CDR1 and CDR2 sequences are SGHAT and FQNNGV. This CDR3 spans 15 amino acids. V lost 5 bases and J lost 5, with 17 bases in between. Here the CDR3 reads CASSTRPEAIDTQYF. In DNA form, the CDR3 reads TGTGCCAGCAGCACCAGGCCGGAGGCCATAGATACGCAGTATTTT. Full variable domain (outside the CDR3, taken from reference TRBV11-2 and TRBJ2-3): EAGVAQSPRYKIIEKRQSVAFWCNPISGHATLYWYQQILGQGPKLLIQFQNNGVVDDSQLPKDRFSAERLKGVDSTLKIQPAKLEDSAVYLCASSTRPEAIDTQYFGPGTRLTVL.

The V and J genes are TRBV29-1 and TRBJ2-3; 14 nucleotides line up with TRBD2. Germline CDR1 and CDR2: SQVTM and ANQGSEA. Trimming removed 8 bases from V and 2 bases from J; junction bases left unmatched: 6. The CDR3 sequence is 15 residues long. CDR3 amino acids: CSFRLAGGFTDTQYF. As DNA, the CDR3 is TGCAGCTTCAGACTAGCGGGGGGGTTCACAGATACGCAGTATTTT.